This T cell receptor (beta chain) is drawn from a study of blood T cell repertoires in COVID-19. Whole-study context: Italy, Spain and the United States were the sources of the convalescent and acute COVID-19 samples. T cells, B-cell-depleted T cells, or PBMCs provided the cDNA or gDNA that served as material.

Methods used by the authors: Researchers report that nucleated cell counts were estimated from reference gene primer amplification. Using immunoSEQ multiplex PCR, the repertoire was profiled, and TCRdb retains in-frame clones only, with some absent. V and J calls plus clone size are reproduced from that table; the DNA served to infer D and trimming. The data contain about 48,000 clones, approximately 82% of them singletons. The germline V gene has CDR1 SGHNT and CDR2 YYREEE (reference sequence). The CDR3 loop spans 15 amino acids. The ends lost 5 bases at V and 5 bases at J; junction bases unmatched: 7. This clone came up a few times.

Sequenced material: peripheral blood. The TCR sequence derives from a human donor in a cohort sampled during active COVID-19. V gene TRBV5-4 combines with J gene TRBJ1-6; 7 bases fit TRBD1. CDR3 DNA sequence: TGTGCCAGCAGACCTAGACAGGGTGATAATTCACCCCTCCACTTT. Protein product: CASRPRQGDNSPLHF.